These 27 T cell receptor beta chains were sequenced from one sample in a study of OX40 agonist ivuxolimab in advanced cancers. TCRdb keeps only in-frame clones here, not all; method: immunoSEQ multiplex PCR. In the table there are tens of thousands of clones, less than 85% of which are singletons. The sequenced sample was CD4+ or CD8+ T cells sorted from blood, obtained in a trial of the OX40 agonist ivuxolimab. These receptors were taken from an adult with an advanced solid tumor such as melanoma, head and neck, liver or kidney cancer.

V usage is TRBV9 and J usage is TRBJ1-1, with 7 bases fitting TRBD1. This CDR3 comprises 16 residues. Germline V gene data show CDR1 as SGDLS and CDR2 as YYNGEE. The junction had 10 bases not matched to a gene; V was cut back by 3 bases and J by 2 bases. In DNA, the CDR3 is TGTGCCAGCAGCGAGCACCCCGGGACAGACAACACTGAAGCTTTCTTT. It yields the protein CASSEHPGTDNTEAFF. The full variable domain, rest sourced from reference TRBV9 and TRBJ1-1, is DSGVTQTPKHLITATGQRVTLRCSPRSGDLSVYWYQQSLDQGLQFLIQYYNGEERAKGNILERFSAQQFPDLHSELNLSSLELGDSALYFCASSEHPGTDNTEAFFGQGTRLTVV.

The rearrangement links TRBV7-9 to TRBJ1-2; D remains ambiguous. Germline CDR1 is SEHNR and CDR2 is FQNEAQ (reference sequence). The CDR3 length is 14 residues. Trimming stripped 1 base from V and 4 bases from J, with 10 bases between. For the CDR3, the DNA is TGTGCCAGCAGCTTAGTCGAGGGAGGCTATGGCTACACCTTC. This translates into CASSLVEGGYGYTF. The variable domain in full, with the rest retrieved from reference TRBV7-9 and TRBJ1-2, is DTGVSQNPRHKITKRGQNVTFRCDPISEHNRLYWYRQTLGQGPEFLTYFQNEAQLEKSRLLSDRFSAERPKGSFSTLEIQRTEQGDSAMYLCASSLVEGGYGYTFGSGTRLTVV.

The CDR3 loop is CASSLWVGTGYNVLTF. CDR3 coding DNA: TGTGCCAGCAGCTTATGGGTTGGGACAGGATACAACGTCCTGACTTTC. The V call is TRBV7-9, the J call TRBJ2-6; TRBD1 agrees at 8 bases. Germline lookup yields CDR1 SEHNR and CDR2 FQNEAQ (reference sequence). The ends lost 2 bases at V and 9 bases at J; junction bases unmatched: 9. The CDR3 length is 16 residues.

The chain uses TRBV10-2 and TRBJ2-7, with 7 nucleotides matching TRBD2. V gave up 8 bases and J gave up 2 bases; unmatched junction bases: 3. The germline V gene encodes CDR1 WSHSY and CDR2 SAAADI. The length of the CDR3 is 12 residues. The DNA of the CDR3 is TGCGCCAGCTGGGGGGGGACCTACGAGCAGTACTTC. Its translation is CASWGGTYEQYF.

The J gene is TRBJ2-7, the V gene TRBV5-4; D unresolved. Trimming removed 2 bases at V and 3 bases at J, with 9 bases between. Germline V gene sequence: CDR1 SGHNT, CDR2 YYREEE (reference sequence). The length of the CDR3 is 13 residues. CDR3 region: CASSLGVSYEQYF. DNA for the CDR3: TGTGCCAGCAGCTTAGGCGTCAGCTACGAGCAGTACTTC.

The rearrangement uses TRBV4-2 and TRBJ2-3; D may match TRBD1 or TRBD2 (5 bases each). Per germline, CDR1 LGHNA and CDR2 YNFKEQ. The CDR3 has 12 residues. With 5 bases removed from V and 5 bases from J, the gap between germline ends came to 8 bases. CDR3 nucleotides: TGTGCCAGCAGCTTGGGGGAAGATACGCAGTATTTT. Amino acids: CASSLGEDTQYF.

The rearrangement joins TRBV9 to TRBJ2-2; 7 bases are a match to TRBD2. CDR1 and CDR2 from the germline V gene are SGDLS and YYNGEE. V gave up 4 bases and J gave up 1 base; unmatched junction bases: 10. This CDR3 is built from 17 residues. CDR3 nucleotide sequence: TGTGCCAGCAGCATGACTAGCTTTAAGCAGAACACCGGGGAGCTGTTTTTT. It codes for CASSMTSFKQNTGELFF.

In this sample, this clone turned up many times. The chain employs TRBV18 and TRBJ2-5, with 9 positions matching TRBD2. The CDR3 has 14 amino acids. Trimming at V came to 5 bases and at J to 4 bases, leaving 5 bases not matched to a gene. CDR1 and CDR2 from the germline V gene are KGHSH and LQKENI. DNA for the CDR3: TGTGCCAGCTCAATAGCGGGAGTCGGAGAGACCCAGTACTTC. It codes for CASSIAGVGETQYF.

This chain uses TRBV29-1 with TRBJ2-4; the match to TRBD1 covers 10 bases. This CDR3 is 16 amino acids long. CDR1 SQVTM and CDR2 ANQGSEA come from the germline V gene. V trimming: 0 bases; J trimming: 6 bases; junction bases outside the gene matches: 8. The CDR3 reads CSVEDWGGQGSNIQYF. The DNA of the CDR3 is TGCAGCGTTGAAGACTGGGGGGGACAGGGGTCAAACATTCAGTACTTC.

This clone occurred a few times. The chain couples TRBV7-9 to TRBJ2-5, with 8 bases aligning to TRBD1. The CDR3 is 13 residues long. V was clipped by 7 bases and J by 5 bases; unmatched bases: 6. From germline, CDR1 is SEHNR and CDR2 FQNEAQ (reference sequence). CDR3 sequence: CASNQGAGETQYF. Written as DNA, the CDR3 is TGTGCCAGCAATCAGGGGGCAGGGGAGACCCAGTACTTC. Looking up the rest from reference TRBV7-9 and TRBJ2-5 gives the full variable domain: DTGVSQNPRHKITKRGQNVTFRCDPISEHNRLYWYRQTLGQGPEFLTYFQNEAQLEKSRLLSDRFSAERPKGSFSTLEIQRTEQGDSAMYLCASNQGAGETQYFGPGTRLLVL.

The chain has TRBV23-1 and TRBJ2-1; D possibly uses TRBD1 or TRBD2 (5 bases each). TRBV23-1 is classed as an ORF, of uncertain function. This CDR3 has 16 residues. Trimming pared 4 bases from V and 8 bases from J, leaving 21 bases between. CDR3 sequence reads: CASSPSRPLGEYEQFF. DNA of the CDR3: TGCGCCAGCAGTCCCTCGCGGCCCCTGGGGGAATATGAGCAGTTCTTC.

The V call is TRBV7-2, the J call TRBJ1-4, with D uncertain. This CDR3 has 15 amino acids. Germline lookup yields CDR1 SGHTA and CDR2 FQGNSA. V was shortened by 4 bases and J by 0 bases, with 9 bases between the two germline ends. The CDR3 region is CASSSTVATNEKLFF. The CDR3 DNA sequence: TGTGCCAGCAGCTCAACAGTTGCAACTAATGAAAAACTGTTTTTT.

The V call is TRBV28, the J call TRBJ2-5; either TRBD1 or TRBD2 may supply D (6 bases each). CDR1 and CDR2 (germline): MDHEN, SYDVKM. The CDR3 extends over 13 amino acids. The V end lost 6 bases, the J end lost 8 bases, and 16 bases lay between the germline ends. The CDR3 is CASSHMGGLTQYF. The CDR3 bases are TGTGCCAGCAGCCATATGGGGGGCCTCACCCAGTACTTC.

This clone was recorded once. The V call is TRBV27, the J call TRBJ2-1, with D uncertain. The CDR3 runs to 13 residues. In germline, CDR1 is MNHEY, CDR2 SMNVEV (reference sequence). Trimming left V 4 bases short and J 4 bases short, with 8 bases between. CDR3 DNA: TGTGCCAGCAGTTACTCGCTTTACAATGAGCAGTTCTTC. Its translation is CASSYSLYNEQFF.

The chain uses TRBV4-1 and TRBJ2-5, with TRBD1 as a possible D gene (5 bases). The germline V gene has CDR1 MGHRA and CDR2 YSYEKL. V lost 1 base to trimming and J lost 2 bases, with 11 bases between them. The CDR3 extends over 15 amino acids. The CDR3 region has the DNA TGCGCCAGCAGCCAAGCAGGGTTTCGGCAAGAGACCCAGTACTTC. It is translated as CASSQAGFRQETQYF.

The CDR3 sequence: CASTDGSPLHF. In DNA form, the CDR3 reads TGCGCCAGCACGGACGGTTCACCCCTCCACTTT. V gene TRBV10-2 combines with J gene TRBJ1-6; D not certain. The germline V gene has CDR1 WSHSY and CDR2 SAAADI. This CDR3 is 11 amino acids long. V was shortened by 7 bases and J by 9 bases, with 7 bases between the two germline ends.

J is TRBJ2-1 and V is TRBV23-1; 9 bases line up with TRBD2. TRBV23-1 is recorded as an ORF, its role being uncertain. CDR3 size: 17 residues. V lost 4 bases to trimming and J lost 5 bases; unmatched junction nucleotides: 12. Here the CDR3 DNA reads TGCGCCAGCAGTCGCTTCCCCCCACTAGCGGGCCACAATGAGCAGTTCTTC. Protein sequence: CASSRFPPLAGHNEQFF.

The CDR3 bases are TGTGCCAGCAGCTTAGGCCCGGGACCTCATAGCAATCAGCCCCAGCATTTT. Amino acid sequence: CASSLGPGPHSNQPQHF. V usage is TRBV7-8 and J usage is TRBJ1-5; TRBD1 might be the D (5 bases). The CDR3 is 17 residues long. The V and J ends lost 1 base and 0 bases respectively, with 13 bases between them. CDR1 is SGHVS and CDR2 is FQNEAQ in the germline V gene. Full variable domain (rest looked up from reference TRBV7-8 and TRBJ1-5): GAGVSQSPRYKVAKRGQDVALRCDPISGHVSLFWYQQALGQGPEFLTYFQNEAQLDKSGLPSDRFFAERPEGSVSTLKIQRTQQEDSAVYLCASSLGPGPHSNQPQHFGDGTRLSIL.

CDR3 sequence reads: CSVPAEAGVPVYNEQFF. The CDR3 DNA is TGCAGCGTCCCCGCGGAGGCGGGAGTTCCCGTCTACAATGAGCAGTTCTTC. The V gene is TRBV29-1, the J gene TRBJ2-1; 7 bases are a match to TRBD2. CDR1 is SQVTM and CDR2 is ANQGSEA in the germline V gene. The CDR3 extends over 17 amino acids. J lost 3 bases, V lost 6 bases, and 17 bases had no gene match.

This chain connects TRBV5-1 to TRBJ2-7; the D gene is possibly TRBD1 (6 bases). Trimming shortened V by 1 base and J by 6 bases, and 11 bases separated the two germline ends. The CDR3 runs to 13 residues. Germline loops: CDR1 SGHRS, CDR2 YFSETQ. The CDR3 is CASSLPGAVEQYF. The CDR3 DNA reads as TGCGCCAGCAGCTTGCCAGGGGCGGTCGAGCAGTACTTC.

This chain connects TRBV28 to TRBJ2-1; TRBD2 aligns across 12 bases. The J segment lost 2 bases and the V segment lost 5 bases, leaving 4 bases of the junction unmatched. CDR3 length equals 16 residues. Germline V gene data show CDR1 as MDHEN and CDR2 as SYDVKM. The CDR3 coding sequence is TGTGCCAGCAGTCAACTAGCGGGAGGTCCCTACAATGAGCAGTTCTTC. Its protein is CASSQLAGGPYNEQFF.

The gene calls are TRBV13 and TRBJ2-6; TRBD2 might be the D (5 bases). CDR1 is PRHDT, CDR2 FYEKMQ, per germline (reference sequence). The CDR3 length is 18 residues. V lost 2 bases, J lost 4 bases, and 18 bases lay in between. The CDR3 sequence is CASSLLEASAAGANVLTF. The CDR3 DNA sequence: TGTGCCAGCAGCTTATTAGAAGCTTCAGCGGCGGGGGCCAACGTCCTGACTTTC. The full variable domain, completed using reference TRBV13 and TRBJ2-6, is AAGVIQSPRHLIKEKRETATLKCYPIPRHDTVYWYQQGPGQDPQFLISFYEKMQSDKGSIPDRFSAQQFSDYHSELNMSSLELGDSALYFCASSLLEASAAGANVLTFGAGSRLTVL.

This clone is classed as medium-sized. This sequence joins TRBV13 and TRBJ1-2; TRBD1 matches 7 bases. CDR3 length: 16 amino acids. V was pared by 2 bases and J by 6 bases, with 12 bases of the junction left unmatched. Germline loops: CDR1 PRHDT, CDR2 FYEKMQ (reference sequence). CDR3 nucleotides: TGTGCCAGCAGCTTACGAGGACCGGGACAGCAGGATGGCTACACCTTC. Its protein product is CASSLRGPGQQDGYTF.

The chain links TRBV30 to TRBJ2-1; 9 bases are a match to TRBD2. The germline gives CDR1 GTSNPN, CDR2 SVGIG (reference sequence). V was pared by 7 bases and J by 0 bases, with 1 base of the junction left unmatched. This CDR3 region has 13 residues. CDR3 amino acids: CASSGASYNEQFF. The CDR3 DNA is TGTGCCTCTAGCGGGGCCTCCTACAATGAGCAGTTCTTC. The variable domain in full, with the rest retrieved from reference TRBV30 and TRBJ2-1, is SQTIHQWPATLVQPVGSPLSLECTVEGTSNPNLYWYRQAAGRGLQLLFYSVGIGQISSEVPQNLSASRPQDRQFILSSKKLLLSDSGFYLCASSGASYNEQFFGPGTRLTVL.

The CDR3 loop is CASSYRDRGSKFSPLHF. CDR3 DNA: TGTGCCAGCAGTTACCGGGACAGGGGAAGTAAGTTTTCACCCCTCCACTTT. The chain couples TRBV5-4 to TRBJ1-6; 10 nucleotides agree with TRBD1. CDR1 and CDR2 (germline): SGHNT, YYREEE (reference sequence). Trimming took 5 bases from V and 9 from J; bases not matched to a gene: 14. The length of the CDR3 is 17 residues.

J is TRBJ2-1 and V is TRBV6-1; maybe TRBD1 (5 bases). Germline CDR1 reads MNHNS; CDR2 reads SASEGT. This CDR3 is 16 amino acids long. Trimming removed 5 bases from V and 0 bases from J, with 14 bases in between. CDR3 region: CASSQGVLSSYNEQFF. Written as DNA, the CDR3 is TGTGCCAGCAGTCAAGGGGTCTTAAGCTCCTACAATGAGCAGTTCTTC.

The gene calls are TRBV20-1 and TRBJ2-7, with D perhaps matching TRBD2 (5 bases). The germline CDR1 and CDR2 sequences are DFQATT and SNEGSKA (reference sequence). V lost 4 bases and J lost 4, with 8 bases in between. The CDR3 has 11 residues. As DNA, the CDR3 is TGCAGTGCTACCCGGAGGTACGAGCAGTACTTC. Its translation is CSATRRYEQYF.